This note documents a single TCR beta chain sequence. Its antigen is not known. The length of the CDR3 is 16 residues. CDR1 SEHNR and CDR2 FQNEAQ come from the germline V gene (reference sequence). V was shortened by 4 bases and J by 5 bases, with 21 bases between the two germline ends. This record belongs to a study of OX40 agonist ivuxolimab in advanced cancers. Overall study findings and caveats: Some nonresponders also had low normalized T-cell clonal expansion.

Data came from immunoSEQ multiplex PCR; TCRdb stores just in-frame clones and leaves some out. This table holds about 22,000 clones, approximately 80% found once. This receptor was identified in an adult with an advanced solid tumor such as melanoma, head and neck, liver or kidney cancer. The sample was CD4+ or CD8+ T cells sorted from blood, taken in a trial of the OX40 agonist ivuxolimab. The V and J genes are TRBV7-9 and TRBJ2-7; weak D call: TRBD2 (8 bases). The chain's CDR3 is CASSSRQGSGSDEQYF. In DNA form, the CDR3 reads TGTGCCAGCAGCTCAAGACAGGGAAGCGGGAGCGACGAGCAGTACTTC.